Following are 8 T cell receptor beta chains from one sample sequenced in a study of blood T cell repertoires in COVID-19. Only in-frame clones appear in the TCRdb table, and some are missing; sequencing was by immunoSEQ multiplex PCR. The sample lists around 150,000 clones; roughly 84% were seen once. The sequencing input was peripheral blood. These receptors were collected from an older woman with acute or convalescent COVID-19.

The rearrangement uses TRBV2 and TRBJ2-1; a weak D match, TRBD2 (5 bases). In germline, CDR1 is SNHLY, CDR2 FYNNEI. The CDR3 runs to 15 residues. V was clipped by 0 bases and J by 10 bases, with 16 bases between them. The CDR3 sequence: CASSEALLGGGEQFF. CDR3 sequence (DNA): TGTGCCAGCAGTGAAGCGCTTCTAGGAGGCGGCGAGCAGTTCTTC.

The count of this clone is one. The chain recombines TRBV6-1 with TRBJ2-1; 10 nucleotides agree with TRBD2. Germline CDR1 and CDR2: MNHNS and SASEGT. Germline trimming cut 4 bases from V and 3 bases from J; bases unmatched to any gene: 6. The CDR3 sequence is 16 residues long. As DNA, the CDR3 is TGTGCCAGCAGTGCCCGGACTAGCGGACTCTACAATGAGCAGTTCTTC. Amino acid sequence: CASSARTSGLYNEQFF.

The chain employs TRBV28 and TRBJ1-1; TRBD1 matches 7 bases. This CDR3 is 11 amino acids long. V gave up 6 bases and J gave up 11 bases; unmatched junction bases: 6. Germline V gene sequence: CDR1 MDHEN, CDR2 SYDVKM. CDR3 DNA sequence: TGTGCCAGCAGACAGGGGACCGAGGCTTTCTTT. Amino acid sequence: CASRQGTEAFF.

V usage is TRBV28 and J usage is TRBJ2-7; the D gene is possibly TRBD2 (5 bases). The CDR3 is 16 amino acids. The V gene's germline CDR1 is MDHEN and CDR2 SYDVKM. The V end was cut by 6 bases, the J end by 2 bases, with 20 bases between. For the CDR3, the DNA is TGTGCCAGCAGCCCTCAGATCGGAGGCTGGACCTACGAGCAGTACTTC. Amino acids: CASSPQIGGWTYEQYF.

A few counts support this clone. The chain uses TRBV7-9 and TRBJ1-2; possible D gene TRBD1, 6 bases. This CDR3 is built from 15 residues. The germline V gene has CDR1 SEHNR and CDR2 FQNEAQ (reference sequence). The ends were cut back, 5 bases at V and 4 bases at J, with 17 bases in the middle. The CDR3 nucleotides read TGTGCCAGCAGCGAACAGGACAGTCGTATCTATGGCTACACCTTC. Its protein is CASSEQDSRIYGYTF.

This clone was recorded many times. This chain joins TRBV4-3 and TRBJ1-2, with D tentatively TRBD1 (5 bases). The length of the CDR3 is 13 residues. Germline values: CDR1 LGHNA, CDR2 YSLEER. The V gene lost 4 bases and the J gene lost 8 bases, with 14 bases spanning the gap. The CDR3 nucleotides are TGCGCCAGCAGCCCGTACCAGGGTGTGGGCTACACCTTC. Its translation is CASSPYQGVGYTF.

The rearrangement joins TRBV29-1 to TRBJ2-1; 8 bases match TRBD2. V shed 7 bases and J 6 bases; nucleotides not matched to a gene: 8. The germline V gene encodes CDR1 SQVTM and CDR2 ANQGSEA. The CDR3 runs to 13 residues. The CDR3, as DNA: TGCAGCGCCCGCGACGGGGGGGGCAATGAGCAGTTCTTC. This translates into CSARDGGGNEQFF.

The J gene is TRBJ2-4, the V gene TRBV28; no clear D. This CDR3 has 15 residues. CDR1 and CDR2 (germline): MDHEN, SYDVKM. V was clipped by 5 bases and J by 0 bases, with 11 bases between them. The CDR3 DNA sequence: TGTGCCAGCAGTCTCTCGGTGGTAGCCAAAAACATTCAGTACTTC. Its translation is CASSLSVVAKNIQYF.